The 8 T cell receptor beta chains reported below all come from one sample, sequenced in a study of cytomegalovirus exposure and HLA in healthy donors. PCR was performed using 60 Vbeta and 13 Jbeta primers. TCRdb keeps only in-frame clones here, not all; method: immunoSEQ multiplex PCR. The profile covers approximately 190,000 clones, with more than 65% appearing a single time and 3% to 4.5% taken by the ten largest. Sequencing was carried out using PBMCs. These receptors all stem from a man in his fifties or sixties in good health and CMV-seronegative.

This clone appeared a single time. The same CDR3 can be traced to other DNA sequences in this sample. The chain links TRBV6-5 to TRBJ1-1; a weak D match, TRBD1 (6 bases). CDR1 and CDR2 from the germline V gene are MNHEY and SVGAGI. CDR3 length equals 13 residues. With 4 bases removed from V and 4 bases from J, the gap between germline ends came to 10 bases. The CDR3 DNA is TGTGCCAGCAGTTTCGGACAGACCACTGAAGCTTTCTTT. Encoded protein: CASSFGQTTEAFF.

V is TRBV2 and J is TRBJ2-3; D is possibly TRBD2 (6 bases). Trimming cost V 7 bases and J 0 bases, with 11 bases left between them. The germline gives CDR1 SNHLY, CDR2 FYNNEI. CDR3 length: 14 residues. CDR3 loop: CASKAGTSTDTQYF. Written as DNA, the CDR3 is TGTGCCAGCAAGGCAGGGACTAGCACAGATACGCAGTATTTT.

The chain recombines TRBV29-1 with TRBJ2-1; D not resolved. The CDR3 spans 14 residues. Germline CDR1 and CDR2: SQVTM and ANQGSEA. V shed 2 bases and J shed 0 bases, with 8 bases lying between them. The CDR3 loop reads CSVEYGSSYNEQFF. CDR3 nucleotide sequence: TGCAGCGTTGAATACGGTAGCTCCTACAATGAGCAGTTCTTC.

This chain links TRBV10-3 with TRBJ2-7; no clear D. CDR1 ENHRY and CDR2 SYGVKD come from the germline V gene. Trimming took off 2 bases at V and 0 bases at J, with 5 bases between the two ends. This CDR3 is built from 13 residues. CDR3 sequence: CAISEGSSYEQYF. For the CDR3, the DNA is TGTGCCATCAGTGAGGGCAGCTCCTACGAGCAGTACTTC.

The sample holds one count of this clone. This chain connects TRBV11-1 to TRBJ2-2; TRBD1 agrees at 7 bases. CDR1 and CDR2 (germline): SGHAT, FQDESV (reference sequence). Trimming at V came to 6 bases and at J to 0 bases, leaving 1 base not matched to a gene. The CDR3 runs 14 residues. CDR3 in DNA: TGTGCCAGCAGTACAGGGGCGAACACCGGGGAGCTGTTTTTT. This translates into CASSTGANTGELFF.

CDR3 residues: CASSQGGVSNQPQHF. CDR3 nucleotide sequence: TGTGCCAGCAGCCAAGGGGGGGTTAGCAATCAGCCCCAGCATTTT. The chain joins TRBV4-2 to TRBJ1-5; the D gene is possibly TRBD1 (5 bases). The V and J ends lost 1 base and 0 bases respectively, with 7 bases between them. CDR3 size: 15 residues. CDR1 and CDR2 from the germline V gene are LGHNA and YNFKEQ.

The V and J genes are TRBV20-1 and TRBJ2-5, with D perhaps TRBD2 (5 bases). This CDR3 comprises 11 residues. CDR1 DFQATT and CDR2 SNEGSKA come from the germline V gene (reference sequence). With 4 bases removed from V and 3 bases from J, the gap between germline ends came to 6 bases. The CDR3 loop reads CSATREETQYF. CDR3 bases: TGCAGTGCTACGCGGGAAGAGACCCAGTACTTC.

The chain has TRBV27 and TRBJ2-3; TRBD2 matches at 9 bases. The CDR3 runs to 16 residues. Germline CDR1 reads MNHEY; CDR2 reads SMNVEV (reference sequence). Germline trimming cut 6 bases from V and 1 base from J; bases unmatched to any gene: 8. CDR3 amino acids: CASRGGGASRTDTQYF. The CDR3 DNA sequence: TGTGCCAGCAGGGGCGGGGGGGCTTCCCGCACAGATACGCAGTATTTT.